The rows below give T cell receptor beta chains drawn from one sample of a study of Ad26.COV2.S vaccination and SARS-CoV-2 variants. The assay was immunoSEQ multiplex PCR, and TCRdb's table has in-frame clones only and misses some. The table has around 250,000 clones, around 90% seen once. Sequencing was performed on peripheral blood, taken in a trial of Ad26.COV2.S vaccine versus placebo. Receptors originate from a person aged 18 to 65 who received the Ad26.COV2.S COVID-19 vaccine or a placebo. Each CDR3 is given with its conserved first and last residue. The order of the fields is D gene, J gene, V gene, CDR3 protein. The D gene is left open where the match is weak.

d_gene: NA
j_gene: TRBJ2-2
v_gene: TRBV4-3
CDR3aa: CASSQDLLEFTGELFF

d_gene: TRBD1
j_gene: TRBJ2-3
v_gene: TRBV14
CDR3aa: CASSLSGTGGYYSTDTQYF

d_gene: TRBD1
j_gene: TRBJ1-1
v_gene: TRBV6-5
CDR3aa: CASSYSTGEVSEAFF

d_gene: NA
j_gene: TRBJ1-4
v_gene: TRBV5-4
CDR3aa: CASSSQQGGNEKLFF

d_gene: TRBD2
j_gene: TRBJ2-3
v_gene: TRBV30
CDR3aa: CAWSPDPSGYTDTQYF

d_gene: NA
j_gene: TRBJ1-5
v_gene: TRBV5-3
CDR3aa: CARSFRGEHQPQHF

d_gene: NA
j_gene: TRBJ2-4
v_gene: TRBV4-1
CDR3aa: CASGGGRGNIQYF

d_gene: NA
j_gene: TRBJ2-2
v_gene: TRBV24-1
CDR3aa: CATSDPRRGGNTGELFF

d_gene: NA
j_gene: TRBJ2-1
v_gene: TRBV12-3/TRBV12-4
CDR3aa: CASSVGLEGEKFF

d_gene: NA
j_gene: TRBJ1-2
v_gene: TRBV7-9
CDR3aa: CASSLDDRFVGYTF

d_gene: NA
j_gene: TRBJ2-6
v_gene: TRBV4-2
CDR3aa: CASSQHEGAPFSGANVLTF

d_gene: NA
j_gene: TRBJ2-2
v_gene: TRBV6-5
CDR3aa: CASSLRANTGELFF

d_gene: NA
j_gene: TRBJ1-2
v_gene: TRBV5-1
CDR3aa: CASSLQGRYGYTF

d_gene: NA
j_gene: TRBJ2-5
v_gene: TRBV30
CDR3aa: CAWSLSQETQYF

d_gene: TRBD1
j_gene: TRBJ1-1
v_gene: TRBV7-9
CDR3aa: CASALGQGNTEAFF

d_gene: NA
j_gene: TRBJ1-1
v_gene: TRBV11-2
CDR3aa: CASSSGQPGVGTEAFF

d_gene: NA
j_gene: TRBJ2-5
v_gene: TRBV7-2
CDR3aa: CASSLEPAGPQETQYF

d_gene: TRBD1
j_gene: TRBJ2-3
v_gene: TRBV7-9
CDR3aa: CASSLSEGAGDTQYF

d_gene: TRBD1
j_gene: TRBJ2-7
v_gene: TRBV4-2
CDR3aa: CASSQPGQGYEQYF

d_gene: TRBD1
j_gene: TRBJ2-5
v_gene: TRBV18
CDR3aa: CASSPGTAQETQYF

d_gene: NA
j_gene: TRBJ2-5
v_gene: TRBV14
CDR3aa: CASSQWGETQYF

d_gene: TRBD1
j_gene: TRBJ1-2
v_gene: TRBV5-4
CDR3aa: CASSDLTGRDGYTF

d_gene: NA
j_gene: TRBJ2-1
v_gene: TRBV30
CDR3aa: CAWSIGSSYNEQFF

d_gene: TRBD1
j_gene: TRBJ2-7
v_gene: TRBV27
CDR3aa: CASSLGRGPYEQYF

d_gene: NA
j_gene: TRBJ1-3
v_gene: TRBV6-6
CDR3aa: CASSPVGGGAGNTIYF

d_gene: NA
j_gene: TRBJ2-2
v_gene: TRBV30
CDR3aa: CAWSPQRLYTGELFF

d_gene: TRBD2
j_gene: TRBJ2-1
v_gene: TRBV18
CDR3aa: CASSPYGLAGERGVSEQFF

d_gene: NA
j_gene: TRBJ1-6
v_gene: TRBV6-2/TRBV6-3
CDR3aa: CASSYSGPGGPLHF

d_gene: NA
j_gene: TRBJ1-2
v_gene: TRBV12-5
CDR3aa: CASGSPNTQPGHGYTF

d_gene: TRBD1
j_gene: TRBJ1-1
v_gene: TRBV6-5
CDR3aa: CASSYGRGNEAFF

d_gene: NA
j_gene: TRBJ2-5
v_gene: TRBV9
CDR3aa: CASSGTEETQYF

d_gene: NA
j_gene: TRBJ1-5
v_gene: TRBV6-5
CDR3aa: CASSYSPGDPQHF

d_gene: NA
j_gene: TRBJ1-1
v_gene: TRBV9
CDR3aa: CASSRPTGRGMNTEAFF

d_gene: TRBD2
j_gene: TRBJ2-2
v_gene: TRBV19
CDR3aa: CASSIGTSANTGELFF

d_gene: NA
j_gene: TRBJ2-1
v_gene: TRBV5-8
CDR3aa: CASSFSAVRNNEQFF

d_gene: NA
j_gene: TRBJ2-7
v_gene: TRBV11-2
CDR3aa: CASSLGAGASYEQYF

d_gene: NA
j_gene: TRBJ1-5
v_gene: TRBV7-8
CDR3aa: CASSLLANQPQHF

d_gene: NA
j_gene: TRBJ2-4
v_gene: TRBV11-3
CDR3aa: CASSLDKMRTDVAKNIQYF

d_gene: NA
j_gene: TRBJ2-7
v_gene: TRBV7-9
CDR3aa: CASSLARSEQYF

d_gene: TRBD2
j_gene: TRBJ2-2
v_gene: TRBV6-5
CDR3aa: CASSPTSERELFF

d_gene: TRBD2
j_gene: TRBJ2-5
v_gene: TRBV5-1
CDR3aa: CASSFQLALQETQYF

d_gene: NA
j_gene: TRBJ2-7
v_gene: TRBV7-9
CDR3aa: CASSPSYEQYF

d_gene: TRBD1
j_gene: TRBJ2-3
v_gene: TRBV23-1
CDR3aa: CASGRTGSTDTQYF

d_gene: TRBD2
j_gene: TRBJ2-3
v_gene: TRBV5-4
CDR3aa: CASSPLLTSAQMSGQYF

d_gene: TRBD2
j_gene: TRBJ2-5
v_gene: TRBV5-1
CDR3aa: CASSPSGTFQETQYF

d_gene: NA
j_gene: TRBJ2-1
v_gene: TRBV19
CDR3aa: CASSPASYNEQFF

d_gene: TRBD1
j_gene: TRBJ1-4
v_gene: TRBV9
CDR3aa: CASSVDRGPNEKLFF

d_gene: NA
j_gene: TRBJ2-3
v_gene: TRBV6-2/TRBV6-3
CDR3aa: CASSYPRKTQYF

d_gene: NA
j_gene: TRBJ1-2
v_gene: TRBV6-6
CDR3aa: CASSYPQLGDYGYTF

d_gene: NA
j_gene: TRBJ2-7
v_gene: TRBV7-2
CDR3aa: CASSLETGPRNEQYF

d_gene: TRBD1
j_gene: TRBJ2-5
v_gene: TRBV19
CDR3aa: CASSIGQGVTQYF

d_gene: TRBD1
j_gene: TRBJ2-7
v_gene: TRBV15
CDR3aa: CATSQSGKGAIGEQYF

d_gene: NA
j_gene: TRBJ1-6
v_gene: TRBV18
CDR3aa: CASSQRQAESNSPLHF

d_gene: NA
j_gene: TRBJ1-4
v_gene: TRBV20-1
CDR3aa: CSASVGAEEKLFF

d_gene: NA
j_gene: TRBJ2-7
v_gene: TRBV30
CDR3aa: CAWSVIDGANGQYF